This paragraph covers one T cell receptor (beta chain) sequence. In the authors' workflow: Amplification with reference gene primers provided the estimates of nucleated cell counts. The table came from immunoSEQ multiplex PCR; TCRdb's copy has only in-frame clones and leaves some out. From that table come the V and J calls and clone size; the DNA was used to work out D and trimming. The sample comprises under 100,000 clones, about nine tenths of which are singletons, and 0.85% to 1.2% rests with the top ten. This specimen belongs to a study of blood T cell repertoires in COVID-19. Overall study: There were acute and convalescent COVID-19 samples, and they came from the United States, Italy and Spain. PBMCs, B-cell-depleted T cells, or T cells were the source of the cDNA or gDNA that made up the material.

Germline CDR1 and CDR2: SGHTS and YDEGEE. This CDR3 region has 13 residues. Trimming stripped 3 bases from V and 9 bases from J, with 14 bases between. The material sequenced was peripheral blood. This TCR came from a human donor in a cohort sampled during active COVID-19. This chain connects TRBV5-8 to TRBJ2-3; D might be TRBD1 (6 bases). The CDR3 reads CASSSVLQGTQYF. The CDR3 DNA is TGTGCCAGCAGCTCGGTATTACAGGGAACGCAGTATTTT.